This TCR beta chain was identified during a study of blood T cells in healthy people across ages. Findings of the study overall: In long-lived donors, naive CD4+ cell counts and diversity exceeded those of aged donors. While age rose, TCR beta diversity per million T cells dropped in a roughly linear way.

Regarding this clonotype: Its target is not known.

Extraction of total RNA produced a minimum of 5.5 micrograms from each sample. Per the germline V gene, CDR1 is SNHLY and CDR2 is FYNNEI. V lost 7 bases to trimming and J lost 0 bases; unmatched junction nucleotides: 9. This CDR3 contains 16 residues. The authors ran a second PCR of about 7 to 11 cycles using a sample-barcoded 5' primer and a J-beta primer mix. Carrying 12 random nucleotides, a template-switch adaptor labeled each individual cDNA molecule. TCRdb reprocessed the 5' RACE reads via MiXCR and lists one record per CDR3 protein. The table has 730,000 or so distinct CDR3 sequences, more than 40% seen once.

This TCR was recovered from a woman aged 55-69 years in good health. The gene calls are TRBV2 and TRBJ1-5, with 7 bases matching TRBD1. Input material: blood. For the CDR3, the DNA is TGTGCCAGCACCCAGGGGGGGGTTTTTAGCAATCAGCCCCAGCATTTT. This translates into CASTQGGVFSNQPQHF.